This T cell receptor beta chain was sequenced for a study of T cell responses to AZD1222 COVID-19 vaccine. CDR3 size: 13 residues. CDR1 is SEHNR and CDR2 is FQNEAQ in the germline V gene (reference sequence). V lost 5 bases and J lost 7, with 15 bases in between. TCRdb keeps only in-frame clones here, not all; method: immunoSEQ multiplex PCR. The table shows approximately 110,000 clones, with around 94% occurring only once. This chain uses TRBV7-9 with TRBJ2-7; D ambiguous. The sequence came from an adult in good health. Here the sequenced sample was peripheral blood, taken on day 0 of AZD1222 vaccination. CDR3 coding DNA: TGTGCCAGCAGCAATATAGTTCTTGAGGAGCAGTACTTC. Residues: CASSNIVLEEQYF.